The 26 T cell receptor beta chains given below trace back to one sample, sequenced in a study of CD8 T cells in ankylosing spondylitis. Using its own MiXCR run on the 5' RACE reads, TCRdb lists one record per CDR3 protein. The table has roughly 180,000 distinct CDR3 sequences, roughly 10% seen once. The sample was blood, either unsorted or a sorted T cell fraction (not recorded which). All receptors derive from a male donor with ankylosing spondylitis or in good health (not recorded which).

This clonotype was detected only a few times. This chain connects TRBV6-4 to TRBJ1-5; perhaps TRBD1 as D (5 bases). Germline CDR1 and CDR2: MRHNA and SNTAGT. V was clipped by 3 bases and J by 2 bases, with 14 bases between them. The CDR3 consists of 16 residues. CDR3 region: CASSEVGGIGNQPQHF. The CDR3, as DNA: TGTGCCAGCAGTGAAGTCGGGGGGATCGGCAATCAGCCCCAGCATTTT.

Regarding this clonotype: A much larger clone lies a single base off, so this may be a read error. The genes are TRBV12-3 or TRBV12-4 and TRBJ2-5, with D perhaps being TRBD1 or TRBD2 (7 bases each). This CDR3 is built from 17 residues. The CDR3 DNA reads TGTGCCAGCAGTTCCGGGGGGCGGGACAGCTCCCAAGAGACCCGGTACTTC. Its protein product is CASSSGGRDSSQETRYF.

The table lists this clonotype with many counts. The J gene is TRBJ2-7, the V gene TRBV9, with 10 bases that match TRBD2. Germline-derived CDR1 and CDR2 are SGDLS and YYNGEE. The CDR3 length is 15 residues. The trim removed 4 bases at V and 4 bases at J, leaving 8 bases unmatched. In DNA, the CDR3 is TGTGCCAGCAGCCGATCGAGCGGGGGGGCTTACGAGCAGTACTTC. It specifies CASSRSSGGAYEQYF.

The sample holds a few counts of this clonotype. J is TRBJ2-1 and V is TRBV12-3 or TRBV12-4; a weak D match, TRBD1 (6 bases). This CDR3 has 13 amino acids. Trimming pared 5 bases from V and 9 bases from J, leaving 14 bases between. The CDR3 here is CASSGGQSGEQFF. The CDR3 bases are TGTGCCAGCAGTGGCGGACAGTCAGGTGAGCAGTTCTTC.

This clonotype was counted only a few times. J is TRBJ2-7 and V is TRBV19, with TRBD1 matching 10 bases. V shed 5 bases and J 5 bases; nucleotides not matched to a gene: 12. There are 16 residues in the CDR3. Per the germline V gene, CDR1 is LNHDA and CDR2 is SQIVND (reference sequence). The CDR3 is CASSPTAPGQGNEQYF. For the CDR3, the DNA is TGTGCCAGTAGTCCTACGGCGCCGGGACAGGGGAACGAGCAGTACTTC.

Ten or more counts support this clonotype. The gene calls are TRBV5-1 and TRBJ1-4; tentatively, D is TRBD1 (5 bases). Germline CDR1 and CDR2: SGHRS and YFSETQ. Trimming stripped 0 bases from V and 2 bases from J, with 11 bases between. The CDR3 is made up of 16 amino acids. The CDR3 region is CASSLVDSETNEKLFF. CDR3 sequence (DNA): TGCGCCAGCAGCTTGGTAGACAGCGAGACTAATGAAAAACTGTTTTTT.

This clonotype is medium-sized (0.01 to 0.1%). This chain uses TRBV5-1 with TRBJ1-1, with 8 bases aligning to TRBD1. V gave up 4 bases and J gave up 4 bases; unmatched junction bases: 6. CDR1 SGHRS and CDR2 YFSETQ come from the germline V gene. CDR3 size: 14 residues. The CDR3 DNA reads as TGCGCCAGCAGCCGGACAGGGTTGGGCACTGAAGCTTTCTTT. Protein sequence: CASSRTGLGTEAFF. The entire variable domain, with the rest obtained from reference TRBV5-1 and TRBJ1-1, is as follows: KAGVTQTPRYLIKTRGQQVTLSCSPISGHRSVSWYQQTPGQGLQFLFEYFSETQRNKGNFPGRFSGRQFSNSRSEMNVSTLELGDSALYLCASSRTGLGTEAFFGQGTRLTVV.

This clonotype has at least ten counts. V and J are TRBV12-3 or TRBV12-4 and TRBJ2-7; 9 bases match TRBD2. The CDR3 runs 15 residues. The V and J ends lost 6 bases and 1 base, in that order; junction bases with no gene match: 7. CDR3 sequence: CASSFGTSPSYEQYF. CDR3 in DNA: TGTGCCAGCAGCTTCGGGACTAGCCCATCCTACGAGCAGTACTTC.

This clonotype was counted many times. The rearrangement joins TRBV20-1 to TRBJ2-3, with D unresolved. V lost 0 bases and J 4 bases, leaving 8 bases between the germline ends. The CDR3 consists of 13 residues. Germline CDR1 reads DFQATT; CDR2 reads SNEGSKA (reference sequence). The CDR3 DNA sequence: TGCAGTGCTAGAGATCGGGCCCCAGATACGCAGTATTTT. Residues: CSARDRAPDTQYF.

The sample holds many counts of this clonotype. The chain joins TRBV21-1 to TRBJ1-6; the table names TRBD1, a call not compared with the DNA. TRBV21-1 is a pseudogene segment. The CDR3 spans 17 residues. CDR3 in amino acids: CASSRREGQGSNSPLHF. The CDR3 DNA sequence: TGTGCCAGCAGCAGAAGGGAGGGACAGGGATCTAATTCACCCCTCCACTTT.

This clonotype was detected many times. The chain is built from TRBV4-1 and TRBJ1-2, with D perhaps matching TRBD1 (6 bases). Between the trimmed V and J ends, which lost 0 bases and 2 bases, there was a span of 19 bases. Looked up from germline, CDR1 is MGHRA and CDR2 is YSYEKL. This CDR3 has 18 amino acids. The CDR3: CASSQDPPGARTNYGYTF. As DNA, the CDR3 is TGCGCCAGCAGCCAAGATCCGCCAGGGGCCCGAACGAACTATGGCTACACCTTC.

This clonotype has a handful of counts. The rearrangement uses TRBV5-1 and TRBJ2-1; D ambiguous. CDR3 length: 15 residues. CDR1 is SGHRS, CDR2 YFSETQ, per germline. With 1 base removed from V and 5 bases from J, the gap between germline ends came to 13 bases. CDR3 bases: TGCGCCAGCAGCTTGTTGGCGACCGGCAACAATGAGCAGTTCTTC. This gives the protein CASSLLATGNNEQFF.

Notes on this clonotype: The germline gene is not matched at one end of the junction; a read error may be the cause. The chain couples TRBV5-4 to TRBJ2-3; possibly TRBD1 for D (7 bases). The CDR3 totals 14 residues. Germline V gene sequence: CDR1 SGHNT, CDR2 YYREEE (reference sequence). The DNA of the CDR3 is TGTGTCAGCAGGAGGGGACAGAGCACAGATACGCAGTATTTT. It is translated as CVSRRGQSTDTQYF.

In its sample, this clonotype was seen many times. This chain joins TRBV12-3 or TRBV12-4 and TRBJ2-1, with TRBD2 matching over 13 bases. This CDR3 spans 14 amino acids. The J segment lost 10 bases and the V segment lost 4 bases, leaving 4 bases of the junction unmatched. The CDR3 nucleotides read TGTGCCAGCAGTTCAGGACTAGCGGGAGTCGAGCAGTTCTTC. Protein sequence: CASSSGLAGVEQFF.

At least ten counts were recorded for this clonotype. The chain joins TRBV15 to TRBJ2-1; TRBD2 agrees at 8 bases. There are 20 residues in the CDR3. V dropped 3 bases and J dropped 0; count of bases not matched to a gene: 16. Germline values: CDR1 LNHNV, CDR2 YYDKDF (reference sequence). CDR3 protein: CATSRTTLSRGGSSYNEQFF. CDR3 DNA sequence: TGTGCCACCAGCAGGACAACCCTTTCCCGGGGGGGAAGCTCCTACAATGAGCAGTTCTTC. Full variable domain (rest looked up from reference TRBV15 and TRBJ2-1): DAMVIQNPRYQVTQFGKPVTLSCSQTLNHNVMYWYQQKSSQAPKLLFHYYDKDFNNEADTPDNFQSRRPNTSFCFLDIRSPGLGDTAMYLCATSRTTLSRGGSSYNEQFFGPGTRLTVL.

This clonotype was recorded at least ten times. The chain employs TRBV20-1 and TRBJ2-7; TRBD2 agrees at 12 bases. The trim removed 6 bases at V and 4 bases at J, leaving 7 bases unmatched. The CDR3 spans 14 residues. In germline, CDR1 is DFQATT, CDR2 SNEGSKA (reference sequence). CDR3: CSAARLAGEYEQYF. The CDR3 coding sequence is TGCAGTGCCGCCCGACTAGCGGGGGAATACGAGCAGTACTTC.

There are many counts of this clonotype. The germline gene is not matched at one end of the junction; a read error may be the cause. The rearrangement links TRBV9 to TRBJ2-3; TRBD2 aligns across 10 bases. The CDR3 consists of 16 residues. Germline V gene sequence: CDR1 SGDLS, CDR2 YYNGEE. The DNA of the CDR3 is TGTGCCAGCAGCGTAGAAGCGGGGGGGAGCAGAGATACGCAGTATTTT. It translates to CASSVEAGGSRDTQYF. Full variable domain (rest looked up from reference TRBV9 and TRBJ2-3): DSGVTQTPKHLITATGQRVTLRCSPRSGDLSVYWYQQSLDQGLQFLIQYYNGEERAKGNILERFSAQQFPDLHSELNLSSLELGDSALYFCASSVEAGGSRDTQYFGPGTRLTVL.

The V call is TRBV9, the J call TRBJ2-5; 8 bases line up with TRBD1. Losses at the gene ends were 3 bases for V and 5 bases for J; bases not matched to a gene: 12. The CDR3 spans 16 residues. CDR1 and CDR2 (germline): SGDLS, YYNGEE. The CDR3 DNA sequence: TGTGCCAGCAGCGAACAGGGGGAAGGAGGTAGGGAGACCCAGTACTTC. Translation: CASSEQGEGGRETQYF.

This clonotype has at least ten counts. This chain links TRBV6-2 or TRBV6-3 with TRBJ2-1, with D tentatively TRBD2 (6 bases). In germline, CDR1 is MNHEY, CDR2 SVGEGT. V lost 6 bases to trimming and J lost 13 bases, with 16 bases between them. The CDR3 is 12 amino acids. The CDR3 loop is CASRLAGTSQFF. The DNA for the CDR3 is TGTGCCAGCAGATTAGCCGGGACTTCACAGTTCTTC.

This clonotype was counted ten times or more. The CDR3 sequence is CASSSGIFYSNQPQHF. CDR3 sequence (DNA): TGTGCCAGCAGTTCCGGGATCTTTTATAGCAATCAGCCCCAGCATTTT. This chain joins TRBV6-5 and TRBJ1-5, with D unresolved. This CDR3 has 16 residues. CDR1 and CDR2 from the germline V gene are MNHEY and SVGAGI. Trimming took off 4 bases at V and 0 bases at J, with 13 bases between the two ends.

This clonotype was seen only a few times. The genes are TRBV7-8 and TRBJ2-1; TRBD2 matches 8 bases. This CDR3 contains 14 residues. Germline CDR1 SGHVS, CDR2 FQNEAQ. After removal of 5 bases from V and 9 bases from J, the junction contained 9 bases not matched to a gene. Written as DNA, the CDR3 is TGTGCCAGCAGCCTCGACGGGGGGGCGGGTGAGCAGTTCTTC. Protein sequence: CASSLDGGAGEQFF.

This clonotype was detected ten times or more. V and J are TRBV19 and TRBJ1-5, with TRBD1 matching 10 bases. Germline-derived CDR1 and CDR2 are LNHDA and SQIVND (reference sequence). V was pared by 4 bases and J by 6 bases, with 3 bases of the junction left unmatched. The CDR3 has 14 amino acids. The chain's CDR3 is CASSTTGGFQPQHF. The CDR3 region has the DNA TGTGCCAGTAGTACGACAGGGGGCTTTCAGCCCCAGCATTTT.

The CDR3 loop is CASSPTGTAYGYTF. The CDR3, as DNA: TGTGCCAGCAGCCCGACCGGGACAGCATATGGCTACACCTTC. The genes are TRBV7-2 and TRBJ1-2; 7 nucleotides align to TRBD1. The CDR3 totals 14 residues. Germline loops: CDR1 SGHTA, CDR2 FQGNSA. The V gene end was trimmed by 5 bases and the J gene end by 5 bases; junction bases not matched to a gene: 8. Full variable domain (outside the CDR3, taken from reference TRBV7-2 and TRBJ1-2): GAGVSQSPSNKVTEKGKDVELRCDPISGHTALYWYRQSLGQGLEFLIYFQGNSAPDKSGLPSDRFSAERTGGSVSTLTIQRTQQEDSAVYLCASSPTGTAYGYTFGSGTRLTVV.

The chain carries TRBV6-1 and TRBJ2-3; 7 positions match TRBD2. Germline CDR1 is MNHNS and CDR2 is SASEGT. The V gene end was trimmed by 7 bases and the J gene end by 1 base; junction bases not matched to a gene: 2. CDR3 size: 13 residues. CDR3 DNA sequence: TGTGCCAGCATGGGAGGGGGCACAGATACGCAGTATTTT. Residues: CASMGGGTDTQYF.

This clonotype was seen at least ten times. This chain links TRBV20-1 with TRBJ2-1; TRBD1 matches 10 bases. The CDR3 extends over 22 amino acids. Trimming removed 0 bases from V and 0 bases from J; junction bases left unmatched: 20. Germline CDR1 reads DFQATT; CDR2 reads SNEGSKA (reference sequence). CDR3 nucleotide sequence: TGCAGTGCTAGAGAAGGGACAGGGGAAGGGCTTTGGGCCTTGAGCTCCTACAATGAGCAGTTCTTC. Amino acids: CSAREGTGEGLWALSSYNEQFF.

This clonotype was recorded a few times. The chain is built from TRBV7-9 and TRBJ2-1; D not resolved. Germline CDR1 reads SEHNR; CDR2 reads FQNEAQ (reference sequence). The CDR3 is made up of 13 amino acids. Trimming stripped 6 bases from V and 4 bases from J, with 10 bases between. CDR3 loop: CASSMARYNEQFF. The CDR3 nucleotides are TGTGCCAGCAGTATGGCCAGATACAATGAGCAGTTCTTC.